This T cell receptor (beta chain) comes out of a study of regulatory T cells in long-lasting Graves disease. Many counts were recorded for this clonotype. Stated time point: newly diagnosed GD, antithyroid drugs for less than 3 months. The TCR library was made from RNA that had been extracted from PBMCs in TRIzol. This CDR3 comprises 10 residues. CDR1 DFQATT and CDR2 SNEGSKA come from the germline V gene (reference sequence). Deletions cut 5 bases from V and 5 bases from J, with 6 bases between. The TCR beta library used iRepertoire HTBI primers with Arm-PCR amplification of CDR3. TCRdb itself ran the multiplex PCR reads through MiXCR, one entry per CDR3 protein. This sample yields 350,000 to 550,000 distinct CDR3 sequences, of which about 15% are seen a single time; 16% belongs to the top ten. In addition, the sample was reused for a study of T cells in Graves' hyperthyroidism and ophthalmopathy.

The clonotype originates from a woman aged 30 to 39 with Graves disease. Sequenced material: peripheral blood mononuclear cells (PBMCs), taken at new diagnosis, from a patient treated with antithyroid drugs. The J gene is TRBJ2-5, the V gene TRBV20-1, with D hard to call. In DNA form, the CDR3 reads TGCAGTGCTTCGTCGGAGACCCAGTACTTC. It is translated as CSASSETQYF.